The rows below give T cell receptor beta chains drawn from one sample of a study of blood T cell repertoires in COVID-19. Generated by immunoSEQ multiplex PCR, the TCRdb table keeps only in-frame clones and is missing some. The sample includes approximately 20,000 clones, about 79% of them seen just once. Specimen: peripheral blood. The receptor source for this set is a human donor in a cohort sampled during active COVID-19. CDR3s include the opening cysteine and the closing phenylalanine or tryptophan. The D gene is left open where the match is weak. Size is omitted from some rows. Given values are once, few, many or a class for expanded clones.

j_call: TRBJ2-7
d_call: TRBD2
v_call: TRBV7-2
clone_size: -
cdr3_nt: TGTGCCAGCAGCTTAGATGTGGGGAGGGCCTACGAGCAGTACTTC
cdr3_aa: CASSLDVGRAYEQYF

j_call: TRBJ2-3
d_call: -
v_call: TRBV11-3
clone_size: -
cdr3_nt: TGTGCCAGCAGCGCAGCGGTGGGCGCCCGGACAGATACGCAGTATTTT
cdr3_aa: CASSAAVGARTDTQYF

j_call: TRBJ2-7
d_call: -
v_call: TRBV1
clone_size: -
cdr3_nt: TGCACCAGCAGCCATCCGCCGGGACACACCTACGAGCAGTACTTC
cdr3_aa: CTSSHPPGHTYEQYF

j_call: TRBJ2-1
d_call: TRBD2
v_call: TRBV28
clone_size: -
cdr3_nt: TGTGCCAGCAGCCCCGATCTTAGCGGGCCTTCCTACAATGAGCAGTTCTTC
cdr3_aa: CASSPDLSGPSYNEQFF

j_call: TRBJ2-7
d_call: TRBD1
v_call: TRBV20-1
clone_size: -
cdr3_nt: TGCAGTGCTAGTTTGCCGGGACAGGGGGCTGGGGAGCAGTACTTC
cdr3_aa: CSASLPGQGAGEQYF

j_call: TRBJ2-2
d_call: TRBD2
v_call: TRBV13
clone_size: few
cdr3_nt: TGTGCCAGCAGCCCGGGACTAGCGGGAGAGGCCGGGGAGCTGTTTTTT
cdr3_aa: CASSPGLAGEAGELFF

j_call: TRBJ1-1
d_call: TRBD1
v_call: TRBV24-1
clone_size: -
cdr3_nt: TGTGCCACCAGTGACTCACCTACAGGGGTCGCTTTCTTT
cdr3_aa: CATSDSPTGVAFF

j_call: TRBJ1-5
d_call: -
v_call: TRBV6-1
clone_size: few
cdr3_nt: TGTGCCAGCAGTGATTTAGGCAATCAGCCCCAGCATTTT
cdr3_aa: CASSDLGNQPQHF

j_call: TRBJ2-1
d_call: -
v_call: TRBV5-8
clone_size: -
cdr3_nt: TGTGCCAGCAGCTTGGAGGCGGGGCAGATGGACAATGAGCAGTTCTTC
cdr3_aa: CASSLEAGQMDNEQFF

j_call: TRBJ1-6
d_call: -
v_call: TRBV27
clone_size: -
cdr3_nt: TGTGCCAGCAGTTTTACGGCACGAGGAAATTCACCCCTCCACTTT
cdr3_aa: CASSFTARGNSPLHF

j_call: TRBJ2-1
d_call: TRBD2
v_call: TRBV18
clone_size: -
cdr3_nt: TGTGCCAGCTCACCTACGCCAGCGGGAGATTTTTTTGAGCAGTTCTTC
cdr3_aa: CASSPTPAGDFFEQFF

j_call: TRBJ2-1
d_call: -
v_call: TRBV19
clone_size: few
cdr3_nt: TGTGCCAGTAAGACTTCCCCGAACCAGAATGAGCAGTTCTTC
cdr3_aa: CASKTSPNQNEQFF

j_call: TRBJ2-3
d_call: -
v_call: TRBV28
clone_size: -
cdr3_nt: TGTGCCAGCAGCCTGTCCGAAGGGCTAGGGAGCGTGGCAGATACGCAGTATTTT
cdr3_aa: CASSLSEGLGSVADTQYF

j_call: TRBJ2-1
d_call: TRBD2
v_call: TRBV4-3
clone_size: -
cdr3_nt: TGCGCCAGCTCTGAAAGAGGGACTAGTTTTGATGAGCAGTTCTTC
cdr3_aa: CASSERGTSFDEQFF

j_call: TRBJ2-1
d_call: TRBD1
v_call: TRBV5-4
clone_size: -
cdr3_nt: TGTGCCAGCAGCTTAGGTCCGGGACAGGGCTCGGATGAGCAGTTCTTC
cdr3_aa: CASSLGPGQGSDEQFF

j_call: TRBJ2-1
d_call: TRBD2
v_call: TRBV6-6
clone_size: -
cdr3_nt: TGTGCCAGCAGAGGCGCGGGAGGGCCTAATGAGCAGTTCTTC
cdr3_aa: CASRGAGGPNEQFF

j_call: TRBJ2-1
d_call: -
v_call: TRBV4-2
clone_size: -
cdr3_nt: TGTGCCAGCAGCCAGGAACAGGGAATAGGGTACAATGAGCAGTTCTTC
cdr3_aa: CASSQEQGIGYNEQFF